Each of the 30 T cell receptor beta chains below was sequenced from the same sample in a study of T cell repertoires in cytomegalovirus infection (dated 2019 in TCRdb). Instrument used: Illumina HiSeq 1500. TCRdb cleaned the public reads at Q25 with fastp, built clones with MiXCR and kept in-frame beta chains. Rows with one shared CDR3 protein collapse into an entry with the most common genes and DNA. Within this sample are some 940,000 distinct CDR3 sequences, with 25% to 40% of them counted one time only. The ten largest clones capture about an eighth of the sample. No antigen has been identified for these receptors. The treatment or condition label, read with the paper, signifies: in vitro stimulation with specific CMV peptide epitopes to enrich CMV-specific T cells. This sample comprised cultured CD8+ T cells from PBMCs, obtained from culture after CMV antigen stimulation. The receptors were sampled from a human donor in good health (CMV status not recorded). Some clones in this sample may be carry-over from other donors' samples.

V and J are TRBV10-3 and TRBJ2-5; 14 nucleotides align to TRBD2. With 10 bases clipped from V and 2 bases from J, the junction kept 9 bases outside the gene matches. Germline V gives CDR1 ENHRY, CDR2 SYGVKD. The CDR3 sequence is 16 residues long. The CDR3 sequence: CASRGTSGGPQETQYF. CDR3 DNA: TGTGCCAGCCGCGGGACTAGCGGGGGTCCACAAGAGACCCAGTACTTC.

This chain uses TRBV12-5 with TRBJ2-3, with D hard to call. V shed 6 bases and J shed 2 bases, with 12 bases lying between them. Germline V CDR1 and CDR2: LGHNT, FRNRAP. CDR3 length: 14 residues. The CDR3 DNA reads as TGTGCTAGTGGGGACCCCGAGGACACAGATACGCAGTATTTT. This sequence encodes CASGDPEDTDTQYF.

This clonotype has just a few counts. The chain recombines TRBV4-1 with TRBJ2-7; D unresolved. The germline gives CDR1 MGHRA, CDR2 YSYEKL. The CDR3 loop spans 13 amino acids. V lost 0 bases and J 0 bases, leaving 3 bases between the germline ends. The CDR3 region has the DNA TGCGCCAGCAGCCAAGAAAACTCCTACGAGCAGTACTTC. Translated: CASSQENSYEQYF.

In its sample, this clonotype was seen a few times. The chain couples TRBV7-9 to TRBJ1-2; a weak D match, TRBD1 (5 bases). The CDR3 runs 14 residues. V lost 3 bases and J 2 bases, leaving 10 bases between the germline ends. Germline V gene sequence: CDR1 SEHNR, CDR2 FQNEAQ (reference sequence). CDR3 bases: TGTGCCAGCAGCTTCCCGGGACTGAACTATGGCTACACCTTC. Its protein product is CASSFPGLNYGYTF.

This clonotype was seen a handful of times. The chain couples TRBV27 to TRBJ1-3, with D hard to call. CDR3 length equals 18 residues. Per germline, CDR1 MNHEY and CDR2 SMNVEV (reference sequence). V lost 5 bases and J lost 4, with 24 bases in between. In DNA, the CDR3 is TGTGCCAGCAGTCCGTTGAGGGTGGATAGATCTGTCGGAAACACCATATATTTT. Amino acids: CASSPLRVDRSVGNTIYF.

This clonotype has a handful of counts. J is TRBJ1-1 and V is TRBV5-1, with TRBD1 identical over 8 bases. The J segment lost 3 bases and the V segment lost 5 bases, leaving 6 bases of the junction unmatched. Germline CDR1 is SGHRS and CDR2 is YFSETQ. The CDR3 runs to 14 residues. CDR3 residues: CASSPGGDYTEAFF. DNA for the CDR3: TGCGCCAGCAGTCCAGGGGGCGACTACACTGAAGCTTTCTTT.

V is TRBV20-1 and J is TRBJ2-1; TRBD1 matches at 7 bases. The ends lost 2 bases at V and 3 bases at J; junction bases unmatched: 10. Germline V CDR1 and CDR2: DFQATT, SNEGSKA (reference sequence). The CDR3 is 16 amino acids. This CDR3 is CSARSPQGVLYNEQFF. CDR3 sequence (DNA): TGCAGTGCTAGATCCCCCCAGGGGGTCCTCTACAATGAGCAGTTCTTC.

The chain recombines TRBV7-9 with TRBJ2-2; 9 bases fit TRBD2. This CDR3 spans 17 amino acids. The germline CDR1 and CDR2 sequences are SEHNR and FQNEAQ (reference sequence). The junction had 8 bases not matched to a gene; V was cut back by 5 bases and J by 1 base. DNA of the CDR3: TGTGCCAGCAGCCGAGGAAGCGGGGGGAAGAACACCGGGGAGCTGTTTTTT. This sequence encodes CASSRGSGGKNTGELFF.

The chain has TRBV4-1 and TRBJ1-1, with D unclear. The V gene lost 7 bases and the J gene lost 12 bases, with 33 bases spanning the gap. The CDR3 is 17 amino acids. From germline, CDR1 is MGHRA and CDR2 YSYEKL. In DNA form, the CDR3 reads TGCGCCAGCAAAAAGGCCGGGCTTGGAAACAGAACACTTAGAACTTTCTTT. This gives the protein CASKKAGLGNRTLRTFF.

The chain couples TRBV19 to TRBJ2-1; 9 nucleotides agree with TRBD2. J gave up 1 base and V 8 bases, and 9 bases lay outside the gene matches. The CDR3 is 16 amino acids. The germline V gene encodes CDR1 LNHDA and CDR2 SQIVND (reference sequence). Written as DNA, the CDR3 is TGTGCCAGTCAGGTTAGCGGGGGCGGGTCCTACAATGAGCAGTTCTTC. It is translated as CASQVSGGGSYNEQFF.

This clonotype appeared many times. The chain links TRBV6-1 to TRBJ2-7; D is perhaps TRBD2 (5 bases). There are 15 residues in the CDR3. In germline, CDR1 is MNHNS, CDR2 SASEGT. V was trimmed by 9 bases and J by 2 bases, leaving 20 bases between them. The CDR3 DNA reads TGTGCCAGTAACCCGATGGGGAGCCCAGCCTACGAGCAGTACGTC. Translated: CASNPMGSPAYEQYV.

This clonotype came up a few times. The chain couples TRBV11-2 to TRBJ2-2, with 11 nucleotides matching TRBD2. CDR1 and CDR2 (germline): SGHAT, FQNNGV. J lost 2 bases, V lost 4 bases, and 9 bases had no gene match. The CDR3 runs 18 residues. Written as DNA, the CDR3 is TGTGCCAGCAGCTCCCTCGTAGCGGGGGGGCGCAACACCGGGGAGCTGTTTTTT. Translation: CASSSLVAGGRNTGELFF.

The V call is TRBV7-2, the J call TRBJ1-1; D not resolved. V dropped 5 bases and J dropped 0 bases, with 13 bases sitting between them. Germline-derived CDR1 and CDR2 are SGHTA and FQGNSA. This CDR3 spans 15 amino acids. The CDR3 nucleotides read TGTGCCAGCAGCCCCACGTCGGGGATGAACACTGAAGCTTTCTTT. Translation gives CASSPTSGMNTEAFF.

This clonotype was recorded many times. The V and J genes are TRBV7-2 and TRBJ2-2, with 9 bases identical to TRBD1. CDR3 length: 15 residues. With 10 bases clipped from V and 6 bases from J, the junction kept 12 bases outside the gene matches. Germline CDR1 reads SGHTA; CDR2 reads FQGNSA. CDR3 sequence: CAINIRQGEAGELFF. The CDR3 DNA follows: TGTGCCATTAATATTAGACAGGGGGAGGCCGGGGAGCTGTTTTTT.

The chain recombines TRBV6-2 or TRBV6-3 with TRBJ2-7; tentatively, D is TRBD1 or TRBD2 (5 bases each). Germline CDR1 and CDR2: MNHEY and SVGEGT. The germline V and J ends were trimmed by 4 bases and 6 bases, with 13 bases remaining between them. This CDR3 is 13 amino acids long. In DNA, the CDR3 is TGTGCCAGCAGTTTCGGGGCAGGGACCGAGCAGTACTTC. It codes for CASSFGAGTEQYF.

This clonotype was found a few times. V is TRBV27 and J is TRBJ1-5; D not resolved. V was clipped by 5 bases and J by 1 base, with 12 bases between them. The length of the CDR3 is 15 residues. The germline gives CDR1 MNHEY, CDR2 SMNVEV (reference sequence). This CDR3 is CASSPLPLSNQPQHF. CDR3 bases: TGTGCCAGCAGTCCTCTCCCCCTCAGCAATCAGCCCCAGCATTTT.

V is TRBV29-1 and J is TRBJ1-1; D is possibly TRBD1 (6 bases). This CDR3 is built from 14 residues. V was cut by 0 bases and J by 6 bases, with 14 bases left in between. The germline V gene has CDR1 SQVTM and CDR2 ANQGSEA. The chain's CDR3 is CSVEDQQGGAEAFF. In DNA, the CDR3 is TGCAGCGTTGAAGACCAACAGGGTGGGGCTGAAGCTTTCTTT.

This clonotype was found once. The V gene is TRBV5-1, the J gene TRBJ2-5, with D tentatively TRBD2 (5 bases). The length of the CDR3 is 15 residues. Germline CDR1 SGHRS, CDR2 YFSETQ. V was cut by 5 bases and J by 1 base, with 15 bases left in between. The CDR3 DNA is TGCGCCAGCAGAACCCAACTAGGGCTCCAAGAGACCCAGTACTTC. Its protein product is CASRTQLGLQETQYF.

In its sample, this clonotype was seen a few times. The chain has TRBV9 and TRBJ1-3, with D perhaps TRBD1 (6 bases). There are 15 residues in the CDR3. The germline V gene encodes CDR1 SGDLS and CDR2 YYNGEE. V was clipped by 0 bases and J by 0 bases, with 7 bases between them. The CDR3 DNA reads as TGTGCCAGCAGCGTAGGGGACATCTCTGGAAACACCATATATTTT. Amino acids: CASSVGDISGNTIYF.

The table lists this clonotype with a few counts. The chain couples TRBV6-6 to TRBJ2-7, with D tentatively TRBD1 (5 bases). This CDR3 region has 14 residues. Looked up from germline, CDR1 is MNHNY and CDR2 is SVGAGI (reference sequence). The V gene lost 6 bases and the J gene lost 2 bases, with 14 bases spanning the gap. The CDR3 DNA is TGTGCCAGCAGCTCCCCTGACAGACCCTACGAGCAGTACTTC. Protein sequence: CASSSPDRPYEQYF.

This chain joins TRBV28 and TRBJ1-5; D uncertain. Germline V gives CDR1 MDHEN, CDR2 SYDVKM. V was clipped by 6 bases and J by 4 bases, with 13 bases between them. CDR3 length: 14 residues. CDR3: CASSGRSRNQPQHF. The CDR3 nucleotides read TGTGCCAGCAGCGGCCGTAGCCGGAATCAGCCCCAGCATTTT.

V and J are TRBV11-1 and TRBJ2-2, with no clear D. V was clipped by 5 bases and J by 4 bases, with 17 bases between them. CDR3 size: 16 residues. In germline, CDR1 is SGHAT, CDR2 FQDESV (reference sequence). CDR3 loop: CASSPRLGLGTGELFF. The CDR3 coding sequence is TGTGCCAGCAGCCCCCGCCTTGGTCTGGGCACCGGGGAGCTGTTTTTT.

The CDR3 region has the DNA TGCAGTGCCCCCAGGGGAGTCGGGGAGCTGTTTTTT. It codes for CSAPRGVGELFF. The chain couples TRBV20-1 to TRBJ2-2; weak D call: TRBD1 (6 bases). Germline values: CDR1 DFQATT, CDR2 SNEGSKA (reference sequence). V was cut by 6 bases and J by 7 bases, with 12 bases left in between. This CDR3 region has 12 residues.

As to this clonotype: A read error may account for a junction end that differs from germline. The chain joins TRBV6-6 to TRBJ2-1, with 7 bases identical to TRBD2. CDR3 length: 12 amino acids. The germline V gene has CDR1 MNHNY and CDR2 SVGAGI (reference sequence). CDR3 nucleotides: TGTGTCAGCCGGACTAGCTACAATGAGCAGTTCTTC. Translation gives CVSRTSYNEQFF.

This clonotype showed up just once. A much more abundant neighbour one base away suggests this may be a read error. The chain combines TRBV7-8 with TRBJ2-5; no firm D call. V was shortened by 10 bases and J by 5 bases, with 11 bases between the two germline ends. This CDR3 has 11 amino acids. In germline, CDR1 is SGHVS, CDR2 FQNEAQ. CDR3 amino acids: CANKLTETQYF. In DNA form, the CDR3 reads TGTGCCAACAAGCTGACGGAGACCCAGTACTTC.

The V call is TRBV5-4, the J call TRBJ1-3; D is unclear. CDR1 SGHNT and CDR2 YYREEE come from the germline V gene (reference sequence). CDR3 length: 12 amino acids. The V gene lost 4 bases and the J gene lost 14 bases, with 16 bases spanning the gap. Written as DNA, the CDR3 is TGTGCCAGCAGCCCCCCCGCGGGAGGGCTATATTTT. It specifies CASSPPAGGLYF. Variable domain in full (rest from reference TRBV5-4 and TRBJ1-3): ETGVTQSPTHLIKTRGQQVTLRCSSQSGHNTVSWYQQALGQGPQFIFQYYREEENGRGNFPPRFSGLQFPNYSSELNVNALELDDSALYLCASSPPAGGLYFGEGSWLTVV.

CDR3 region: CASSGYRSYEQYF. The CDR3 coding sequence is TGCGCCAGCAGTGGGTACAGATCCTACGAGCAGTACTTC. The V gene is TRBV10-2, the J gene TRBJ2-7; D unresolved. CDR1 and CDR2 from the germline V gene are WSHSY and SAAADI. The CDR3 is 13 amino acids. Trimming pared 4 bases from V and 1 base from J, leaving 8 bases between.

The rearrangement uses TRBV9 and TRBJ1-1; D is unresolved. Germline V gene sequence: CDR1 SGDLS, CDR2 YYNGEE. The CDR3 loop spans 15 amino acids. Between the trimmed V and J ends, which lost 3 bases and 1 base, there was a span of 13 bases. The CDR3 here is CASSARREGNTEAFF. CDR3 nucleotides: TGTGCCAGCAGCGCCCGTAGGGAGGGGAACACTGAAGCTTTCTTT.

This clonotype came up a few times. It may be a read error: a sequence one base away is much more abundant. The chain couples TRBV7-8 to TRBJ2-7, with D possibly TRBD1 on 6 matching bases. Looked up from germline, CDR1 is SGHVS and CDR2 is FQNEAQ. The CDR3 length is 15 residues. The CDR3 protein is CANSPRKGVWDEQYV. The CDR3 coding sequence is TGTGCCAACAGCCCCCGTAAGGGGGTATGGGACGAGCAGTACGTC.

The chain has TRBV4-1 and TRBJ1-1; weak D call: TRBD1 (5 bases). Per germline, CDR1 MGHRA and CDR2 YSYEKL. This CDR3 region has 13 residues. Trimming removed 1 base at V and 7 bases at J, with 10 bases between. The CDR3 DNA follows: TGCGCCAGCAGCCAAGGAGGGGACGGTGAAGCTTTCTTT. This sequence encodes CASSQGGDGEAFF.